This T cell receptor beta chain was recovered during a study of cytomegalovirus exposure and HLA in healthy donors (dated by TCRdb to 2015 to 2018). Regarding the study in general: An earlier analysis of several hundred of the donors reported approximately 270 Gb of sequence data and roughly 110 million unique TCR beta sequences from about 179 million T cells. Class I and class II HLA loci were covered by the typing at four-digit resolution. A later analysis re-analyzed previously published TCR beta repertoires from 600 to 850 donors and added high-resolution HLA genotyping to study TCR occurrence patterns. The study used immunosequencing to profile the T cell repertoires of under 700 subjects and linked those repertoires to cytomegalovirus serostatus. Typing coverage varied by locus: about 620-640 donors for A, B, C, DRB1 and DQB1; approximately 500 for DQA1; about 600 for DPA1; roughly 450 for DPB1. The later analysis used no new phenotypic data to find candidate immune exposures, relying instead on TCR beta sequences and their occurrence across donors. A later genetic analysis used genome-wide SNP genotypes for about three fifths of the 666 donors, treating that subset as a discovery cohort. In addition to the first cohort of roughly 700 subjects, a separate validation cohort of 120 different subjects was used. In an earlier analysis of 587 of the donors, high-throughput TCR beta sequencing was used to judge whether each TCR beta V gene segment behaved as functional or pseudogenic. Among the roughly 390 genotyped donors, around 81% belonged to the genetic ancestry cluster associated with self-reported Caucasian donors. The study aimed to test whether cataloging public T cell receptors could reveal signatures of past pathogen exposure. Alongside the repertoire data, information on donor age, sex, ethnicity and CMV serostatus was compiled. Approximately 300 gigabases of sequencing data and 78 million or so unique TCR sequences were included in an early release covering 550 to 650 HLA-typed donors. On average, roughly 200,000 unique TCR beta nucleotide sequences were sequenced per donor among a few hundred genotyped donors of the cohort, with 15% to 20% of those sequences being non-productive. Because of strong linkage in the cohort, roughly five DR-DQ haplotypes were treated as single units for association and clustering. To predict cytomegalovirus infection status, the study brought together high-throughput TCR immunosequencing, statistical association of individual TCRs with disease status, and machine learning. Every repertoire in the discovery cohort had been generated on one and the same sequencing platform.

CDR1 and CDR2 are drawn from the germline V gene (reference sequence): SEHNR, FQNEAQ. V sheds 2 bases and J sheds 6 bases, leaving 22 bases between their ends. There are 17 amino acids in the CDR3, from cysteine to phenylalanine inclusive. CDR3 DNA only is kept here, 51 bases in frame from base 1. Overall study outcomes, separate from this receptor: Most TCR sequences were seen in very few donors, while some public TCRs were found in many individuals. Strong co-occurrence of HLA alleles, especially DR and DQ, made assigning TCR associations to individual alleles difficult. Roughly uniform sequencing depth across donors was assumed in presence/absence analyses, although this assumption may not hold. Only TCR beta chains were sequenced in this cohort, and the absence of alpha or paired-chain data limited detectable features. Three of the identified cytomegalovirus-associated TCR beta chains were confirmed in vitro to be specific for cytomegalovirus antigens. In an earlier analysis of several hundred of the donors, most TCR beta V segments were observed in productive rearrangements about 87% or about 30% of the time, broadly matching IMGT annotations. Some IMGT-functional V segments, including TRBV6-2 and TRBV6-3, could not be distinguished by the 87-base-pair reads and were therefore excluded. Immune exposure information for the cohort was limited to CMV serostatus. Because counts were too low, some 17 rarely observed V segments, including chromosome 9 orphons, were left out of the earlier analysis of 587 of the donors. A later analysis associated around 16,000 TCR beta sequences with specific HLA alleles at a false discovery rate of 0.05. Because HLA typing was missing for some donors at each locus, association tests included only the typed subset. In a later analysis, the rate of TCR association differed among HLA loci, with DRB1 alleles having the most associated TCRs and HLA-C alleles having the fewest. In a later analysis, HLA-associated TCR beta chains were found to be more clonally expanded and to have lower generation probabilities than equally common non-associated chains. In the study, 150 to 200 TCR beta chains were listed as associated with cytomegalovirus. Correlated functional status among segregating V segments might be attributable to linkage disequilibrium, but an unknown experimental factor could not be ruled out. A further reported finding was that TCR beta sequences accurately predicted the HLA-A and HLA-B alleles for most subjects in the first cohort. In a later genetic analysis, fewer N-insertions in productive TCRs were reported among donors in an Asian-associated ancestry cluster than the approximately 670-donor mean. A later analysis found that most CMV-associated TCR beta chains appeared HLA-restricted, with HLA associations seemingly driven largely by CMV exposure. V-gene and J-gene trimming of TCR beta chains was associated with a missense DCLRE1C variant in a later genetic analysis, and the association was replicated in an independent cohort. A cluster of highly shared sequence variants was judged likely to represent a technical artifact of the sequencing pipeline. The classifier was reported to diagnose cytomegalovirus status with high specificity and sensitivity in both the original cohort and the validation cohort. Several of the top co-occurrence clusters appeared to be linked to parvovirus B19, influenza, CMV and Epstein-Barr virus, according to a later analysis. The authors suggested that the approach could potentially be extended to other disease states and immunological phenotypes.

In total, 600 or so healthy bone marrow donors made up the cohort. At the time of sampling, all cohort members were nominally healthy, though unrecorded immune exposures were likely present. The donor was CMV seronegative and was included in the group of about 350 seronegative cohort members. A peripheral blood sample was collected from each donor, and TCR beta sequencing was performed on peripheral blood mononuclear cells. The Qiagen DNeasy Blood Extraction Kit was used to extract genomic DNA from the blood cell samples. The library was made by the immunoSEQ multiplex PCR assay. A mixture of 60 forward primers for TCR Vbeta segments and 13 reverse primers for TCR Jbeta segments was used in the multiplex PCR. The CDR3 region of rearranged TCR beta genes was amplified from genomic DNA by a multiplex PCR assay. On the Illumina HiSeq System, the amplified TCR beta libraries were sequenced as 87-base-pair reads. In the original analysis: In a later analysis, 80 million or so unique TCR beta chains were counted across the approximately 640 repertoires, and roughly 11 million of these chains were shared by at least two donors. A nearest-neighbor algorithm error-corrected the raw reads and collapsed the reads into unique sequences, merging closely related sequences to remove PCR and sequencing errors. Alignment of CDR3 sequences to IMGT reference sequences was used to assign V, D and J gene segments. For a sequence to be retained, at least a six-nucleotide match to both a V gene segment and a J gene segment was required. A rearrangement was called productive if the CDR3 had no stop codons and remained in frame with V and J, and every other rearrangement was called non-productive. CDR3 was defined according to IMGT convention as the region running from the second conserved V-encoded cysteine to the conserved J-encoded phenylalanine. The earlier analysis of about 610 of the donors excluded any sequence lacking an unambiguous match to a single V gene segment. In an earlier analysis of approximately 560 of the donors, a V segment was called functional when productive rearrangements were above 56.7%, and segregating when the standard deviation between donors exceeded 5%. A statistical classification framework was built for diagnosing cytomegalovirus status from the catalog of TCR beta chain sequences. In a later analysis, V and J genes were assigned by comparing TCR nucleotide sequences against IMGT/GENE-DB human TR gene sequences. Using the TCRdist pipeline, a later analysis assigned CDR3 sequences along with most-parsimonious VDJ recombination scenarios. A later analysis defined each TCR beta chain by its CDR3 amino acid sequence plus V-gene family, and excluded reads lacking a unique V-gene family. A later analysis removed several hundred highly shared, low-generation-probability nucleotide sequences to deal with suspected cross-contamination and a sequencing artifact. In a later analysis, a clonal expansion index for each public chain was calculated from normalized within-repertoire ranks of inferred template counts. A later analysis computed generation probabilities with a VDJ recombination model fitted to out-of-frame rearrangements, and checked the results against IGoR. In a later analysis, TCR-TCR, TCR-HLA and TCR-CMV co-occurrence was scored with hypergeometric tests, and a repertoire-size bias correction was applied to TCR pairs. In a later analysis, false discovery rates were estimated by permuting HLA or CMV assignments 20 times. In a later analysis, co-occurring TCRs were grouped using DBSCAN, and TCRdist sequence similarity was added for clustering within HLA-allele-positive subsets. Repertoires with fewer than 30,000 or more than 120,000 public chains were left out of co-occurrence clustering, as were four to six repertoires with anomalous nucleotide sharing. TCRdb obtained this table from immuneACCESS and retained in-frame rearrangements with V and J assigned. These tables miss some clones; where compared with another copy, unresolved V genes account for less than half of the shortfall, and the remainder is unexplained. The V and J calls and clone size come from that table; D and trimming were worked out from the DNA. This sample gives some 270,000 clones in total; approximately 80% of them show up just once. 0.3% to 0.35% of the sample is in the top ten clones.

Remarks on this clone: The clone's antigen remains unknown. One base away there is no much larger clone; base qualities are not given.

The source is a girl between 2 and 10 years old in good health and CMV-seronegative. What was sequenced was PBMCs. This sequence uses TRBV7-9 and TRBJ1-1; TRBD1 could be the D gene, as 6 bases match. The CDR3: CASSLFWGYRDHSEAFF. DNA sequence: TGTGCCAGCAGCTTATTCTGGGGGTACAGGGACCACTCTGAAGCTTTCTTT.